This T cell receptor (beta chain) was identified in a study of PD-1 blockade in classical Hodgkin lymphoma. Study as a whole: Nivolumab 3 mg/kg was given intravenously every 2 weeks.

Method: immunoSEQ multiplex PCR; TCRdb's copy keeps in-frame clones and lacks some. The table has just over 9,500 clones, around 72% seen once. Study findings and constraints: Newly diagnosed patients and complete responders had comparable diversity at baseline. Some patients began nivolumab under 1 year after ASCT. These patients were excluded from later analyses.

Worth noting for this clone: The antigen remains undetermined.

This CDR3 contains 15 residues. Trimming pared 2 bases from V and 1 base from J, leaving 9 bases between. Per germline, CDR1 SGHDT and CDR2 YYEEEE. Time point of the sample: cycle 4 day 1 (C4D1), after 5 to 7 weeks of nivolumab. Relapses following autologous stem cell transplantation were seen in all patients, with brentuximab vedotin exposure varying. It was by magnetic negative selection that CD4+ T cells were purified from thawed PBMCs. J is TRBJ2-2 and V is TRBV5-6; D gene uncertain. Sequenced here: CD4+ T cells from blood, sampled before the fourth cycle of nivolumab. The TCR was taken from a human donor with classical Hodgkin lymphoma. CDR3 residues: CASSFFGRNTGELFF. CDR3 nucleotide sequence: TGTGCCAGCAGCTTCTTCGGACGGAACACCGGGGAGCTGTTTTTT. Using reference TRBV5-6 and TRBJ2-2 for the parts outside the CDR3, the full variable domain is DAGVTQSPTHLIKTRGQQVTLRCSPKSGHDTVSWYQQALGQGPQFIFQYYEEEERQRGNFPDRFSGHQFPNYSSELNVNALLLGDSALYLCASSFFGRNTGELFFGEGSRLTVL.